This section outlines one TCR beta chain sequence together with its context. Its antigen is still unknown. Here immunoSEQ multiplex PCR was the method, and the copy in TCRdb shows in-frame clones only, minus some. The sample lists some 30,000 clones, over 60% occurring once. V lost 1 base to trimming and J lost 2 bases, with 5 bases between them. The CDR3 loop spans 13 amino acids. Germline CDR1 LGHDT, CDR2 YNNKEL (reference sequence). This specimen belongs to a study of CD4 T cells in relation to SARS-CoV-2 and coronaviruses. Sequenced material: memory CD4+ T cells from PBMCs, cultured in vitro. This receptor was taken from an adult with COVID-19. The rearrangement uses TRBV3-1 (or the pseudogene TRBV3-2) and TRBJ2-5; the D is unclear. The CDR3 DNA reads as TGTGCCAGCAGCCAAGGGCTACAAGAGACCCAGTACTTC. Its protein is CASSQGLQETQYF.